The 2 T cell receptor beta chains listed next were all sequenced from one sample in a study of cytomegalovirus exposure and HLA in healthy donors. PCR amplification relied on 60 Vbeta primers (plus 13 Jbeta primers). TCRdb's copy holds only in-frame clones and misses some; the assay was immunoSEQ multiplex PCR. The sample comprises 150,000 to 200,000 clones, approximately 79% of which are singletons, and roughly 7.1% rests with the top ten. Material for sequencing was PBMCs. These receptors all come from a man aged 40-49 years in good health and CMV-seropositive.

This chain joins TRBV6-4 and TRBJ1-2; 10 bases align to TRBD1. Germline assignment: CDR1 MRHNA and CDR2 SNTAGT. V lost 6 bases to trimming and J lost 7 bases; unmatched junction nucleotides: 5. The CDR3 consists of 13 residues. CDR3 sequence reads: CASRQGQGFGYTF. The CDR3 bases are TGTGCCAGCAGACAGGGACAGGGGTTTGGCTACACCTTC.

V and J are TRBV4-3 and TRBJ2-6; 7 positions agree with TRBD1. Looked up from germline, CDR1 is LGHNA and CDR2 is YSLEER. The CDR3 has 17 amino acids. V gave up 1 base and J gave up 0 bases; unmatched junction bases: 3. CDR3 DNA: TGCGCCAGCAGCCAAGGGGCAGGGGGCTCTGGGGCCAACGTCCTGACTTTC. Translating it yields CASSQGAGGSGANVLTF.